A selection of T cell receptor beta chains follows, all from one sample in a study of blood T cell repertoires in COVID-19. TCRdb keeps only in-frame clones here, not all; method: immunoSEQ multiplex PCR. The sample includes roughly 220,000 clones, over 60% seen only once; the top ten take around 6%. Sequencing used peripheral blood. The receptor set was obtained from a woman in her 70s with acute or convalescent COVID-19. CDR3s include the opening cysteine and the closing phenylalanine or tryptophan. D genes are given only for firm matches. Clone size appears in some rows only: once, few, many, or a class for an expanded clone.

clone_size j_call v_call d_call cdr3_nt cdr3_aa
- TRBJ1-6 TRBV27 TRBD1 TGTGCCAGCAGTCAAGAGACAGGGTCAAGCTCCTATAATTCACCCCTCCACTTT CASSQETGSSSYNSPLHF
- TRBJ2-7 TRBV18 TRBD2 TGTGCCAGCTCACCGGGGACTAGCGGACCATACGAGCAGTACTTC CASSPGTSGPYEQYF
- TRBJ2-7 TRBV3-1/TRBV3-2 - TGTGCCAGCAGCCAATCGACAGACTACGAGCAGTACTTC CASSQSTDYEQYF
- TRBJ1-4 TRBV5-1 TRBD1 TGCGCCAGCAGCCGCTCCGGGACAGGGGGCATTGGGAAAGAAAAACTGTTTTTT CASSRSGTGGIGKEKLFF
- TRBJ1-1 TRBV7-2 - TGTGCCAGCGGAATGGCGGCTACCATGAACACTGAAGCTTTCTTT CASGMAATMNTEAFF
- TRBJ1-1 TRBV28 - TGTGCCAGCAGTTTATCATCCCGGGGGTATGCTGAAGCTTTCTTT CASSLSSRGYAEAFF
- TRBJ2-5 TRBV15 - TGTGCCACCAGCAGTGGGGGGGGCCCACTACAGGAGACCCAGTACTTC CATSSGGGPLQETQYF
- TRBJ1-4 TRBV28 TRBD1 TGTGCCAGCAGTTTATCCGGACAGGGACTTCAAAAACTGTTTTTT CASSLSGQGLQKLFF
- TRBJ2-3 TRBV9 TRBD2 TGTGCCCGCAGCGGGCGGGGGGGGACTAGCGGAGCCACAGATACGCAGTATTTT CARSGRGGTSGATDTQYF
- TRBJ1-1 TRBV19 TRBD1 TGTGCCAGTAGTGTTTTCACAGGGGCGCGCGCTGAAGCTTTCTTT CASSVFTGARAEAFF
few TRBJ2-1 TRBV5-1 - TGCGCCAGCAGCTTGGCCGTAGGACAGCACAATGAGCAGTTCTTC CASSLAVGQHNEQFF
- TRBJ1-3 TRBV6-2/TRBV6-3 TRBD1 TGTGCCAGCAGCGACTTAACGACAGGGGGCAGATTTGGAAACACCATATATTTT CASSDLTTGGRFGNTIYF
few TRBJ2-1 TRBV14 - TGTGCCAGCAGCGCCTATGATGAGCAGTTCTTC CASSAYDEQFF
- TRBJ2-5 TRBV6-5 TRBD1 TGTGCCAGCAGTTACCACAGGGGACAAAGGACGACCCAGTACTTC CASSYHRGQRTTQYF
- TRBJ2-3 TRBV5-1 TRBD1 TGCGCCAGCAGCTTCGGACAGGGAGGAACAGATACGCAGTATTTT CASSFGQGGTDTQYF
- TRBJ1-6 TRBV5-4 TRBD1 TGTGCCAGCAGTTCCGGGACAGGGGGGTATTCACCCCTCCACTTT CASSSGTGGYSPLHF
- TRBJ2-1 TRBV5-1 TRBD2 TGCGCCAGCAGCCTGACTAGCGACTCCTACAATGAGCAGTTCTTC CASSLTSDSYNEQFF
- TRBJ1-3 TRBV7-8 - TGTGCCAGCAGCTTAAAGGGAGGCCCCATATATTTT CASSLKGGPIYF
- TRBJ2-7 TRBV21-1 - TGTGCCAGCAGCAGCATCAGGACAGCGAAACCCTCCTCCTACGAGCAGTACTTC CASSSIRTAKPSSYEQYF
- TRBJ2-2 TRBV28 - TGTGCCAGCAGTTTCCCCGCGGGACGTCCGAACACCGGGGAGCTGTTTTTT CASSFPAGRPNTGELFF
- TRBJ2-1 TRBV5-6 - TGTGCCAGCAGCTTGTTAGCGGAGAATGAGCAGTTCTTC CASSLLAENEQFF
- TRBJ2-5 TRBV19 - TGTGCCAGTAGTATAGACAGGGTCCAAGAGACCCAGTACTTC CASSIDRVQETQYF
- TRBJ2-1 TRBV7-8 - TGTGCCAGCAGCTTAGATAACGTCCGGAGTGAGCAGTTCTTC CASSLDNVRSEQFF
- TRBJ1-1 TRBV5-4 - TGTGCCAGCAGCTTGAAAGGGGCGCACACTGAAGCTTTCTTT CASSLKGAHTEAFF
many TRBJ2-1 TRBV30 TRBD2 TGTGCCTGGAGTGTACTGGCGGGAGGGTACAATGAGCAGTTCTTC CAWSVLAGGYNEQFF
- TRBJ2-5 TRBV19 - TGTGCCAGTAGTATACAGGGGTGGGAGACCCAGTACTTC CASSIQGWETQYF
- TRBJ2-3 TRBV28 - TGTGCCAGCACCGCGTACCAATTGGATACGCAGTATTTT CASTAYQLDTQYF
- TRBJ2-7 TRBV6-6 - TGTGCCAGCAGTTCCCCAGGGCATTTGGGATACGAGCAGTACTTC CASSSPGHLGYEQYF
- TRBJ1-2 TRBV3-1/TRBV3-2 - TGTGCCAGCAGCCAAGACCTCCGGGGGAGGGTAGGTGGCTACACCTTC CASSQDLRGRVGGYTF
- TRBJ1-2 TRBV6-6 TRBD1 TGTGCCAGCAAAACAGGGGACGTGAATGGCTACACCTTC CASKTGDVNGYTF
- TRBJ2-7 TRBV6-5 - TGTGCCAGCAGCCGGGGGTCCTACGAGCAGTACTTC CASSRGSYEQYF
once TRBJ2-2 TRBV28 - TGTGCCAGCAGTTTACCGGGGGTGGGGAGCACCGGGGAGCTGTTTTTT CASSLPGVGSTGELFF